The 14 T cell receptor beta chains below were found in one sample sequenced in a study of technical replicates of blood from a few donors. Only in-frame clones appear in the TCRdb table, and some are missing; sequencing was by immunoSEQ multiplex PCR. The sample shows some 83,000 clones, around 90% of them seen only once. Sequencing input: T cells isolated from PBMCs. These receptors all come from a human donor in good health.

The gene calls are TRBV30 and TRBJ1-5; perhaps TRBD1 as D (6 bases). Trimming cost V 6 bases and J 5 bases, with 14 bases left between them. The CDR3 sequence is 13 residues long. From germline, CDR1 is GTSNPN and CDR2 SVGIG (reference sequence). The CDR3 loop reads CACRRDIDQPQHF. CDR3 nucleotides: TGTGCCTGTCGCCGGGACATAGATCAGCCCCAGCATTTT.

This clone occurred once. One end of the junction is discordant with germline, which a read error may explain. The V call is TRBV6-1, the J call TRBJ1-1; D is uncertain. Germline-derived CDR1 and CDR2 are MNHNS and SASEGT. The CDR3 contains 13 residues. The CDR3 DNA reads as TGTGCCAGCAGGGAAGCGGAGGACACTGAAGCTTTCTTT. This codes for CASREAEDTEAFF.

This sequence joins TRBV7-2 and TRBJ2-1, with 11 bases identical to TRBD2. CDR3 length: 14 residues. Trimming took 5 bases from V and 10 from J; bases not matched to a gene: 7. In germline, CDR1 is SGHTA, CDR2 FQGNSA. This CDR3 is CASSTSGSFREQFF. The CDR3, as DNA: TGTGCCAGCAGCACTAGCGGGAGTTTTCGGGAGCAGTTCTTC.

This chain joins TRBV5-5 and TRBJ1-3; D gene unclear. The germline V gene has CDR1 SGHKS and CDR2 YYEKEE (reference sequence). This CDR3 comprises 16 residues. The V gene lost 4 bases and the J gene lost 0 bases, with 14 bases spanning the gap. The chain's CDR3 is CASSRSDWSSGNTIYF. Written as DNA, the CDR3 is TGTGCCAGCAGCCGCTCGGACTGGAGCTCTGGAAACACCATATATTTT.

The chain recombines TRBV9 with TRBJ2-1; possibly TRBD1 for D (6 bases). Trimming left V 0 bases short and J 10 bases short, with 14 bases between. This CDR3 has 14 residues. The V gene's germline CDR1 is SGDLS and CDR2 YYNGEE. CDR3 coding DNA: TGTGCCAGCAGCGTAGCAGAAGGGGGTTACGAGCAGTTCTTC. It codes for CASSVAEGGYEQFF.

This clone has only a few counts. The V and J genes are TRBV7-8 and TRBJ1-1; D is ambiguous. V was trimmed by 6 bases and J by 0 bases, leaving 11 bases between them. The CDR3 contains 14 residues. Germline CDR1 reads SGHVS; CDR2 reads FQNEAQ. This chain's CDR3 is CASRKSRLNTEAFF. CDR3 DNA sequence: TGTGCCAGCAGAAAGAGCAGGCTGAACACTGAAGCTTTCTTT.

This chain uses TRBV28 with TRBJ1-5; TRBD1 agrees at 7 bases. With V trimmed by 6 bases and J by 5 bases, 7 bases remained unmatched. This CDR3 has 14 residues. In germline, CDR1 is MDHEN, CDR2 SYDVKM. CDR3 nucleotide sequence: TGTGCCAGCAGCCACAGGGGTCCCTATCAGCCCCAGCATTTT. Protein product: CASSHRGPYQPQHF.

The chain is built from TRBV29-1 and TRBJ2-5, with D perhaps TRBD1 (6 bases). Germline CDR1 reads SQVTM; CDR2 reads ANQGSEA. Deletions cut 0 bases from V and 2 bases from J, with 16 bases between. This CDR3 is 16 amino acids long. The CDR3 sequence: CSVEDRGTALQETQYF. CDR3 coding DNA: TGCAGCGTTGAAGACAGGGGCACGGCCCTACAAGAGACCCAGTACTTC.

The gene calls are TRBV5-4 and TRBJ2-7; a possible D gene is TRBD1 (6 bases). V lost 0 bases to trimming and J lost 0 bases, with 13 bases between them. This CDR3 has 16 amino acids. Germline V gene lookup returns CDR1 SGHNT and CDR2 YYREEE (reference sequence). The CDR3 DNA reads TGTGCCAGCAGCTTGGACGTAGGGGGTTACTCCTACGAGCAGTACTTC. This encodes CASSLDVGGYSYEQYF. The entire variable domain, with the rest obtained from reference TRBV5-4 and TRBJ2-7, is as follows: ETGVTQSPTHLIKTRGQQVTLRCSSQSGHNTVSWYQQALGQGPQFIFQYYREEENGRGNFPPRFSGLQFPNYSSELNVNALELDDSALYLCASSLDVGGYSYEQYFGPGTRLTVT.

V gene TRBV11-2 combines with J gene TRBJ1-1; tentative D call: TRBD1 (6 bases). V was pared by 5 bases and J by 0 bases, with 13 bases between. Looked up from germline, CDR1 is SGHAT and CDR2 is FQNNGV. There are 15 residues in the CDR3. The CDR3 spells CASSVTGHLNTEAFF. CDR3 DNA sequence: TGTGCCAGCAGCGTAACGGGACACTTGAACACTGAAGCTTTCTTT.

The gene calls are TRBV28 and TRBJ2-7, with D unclear. CDR1 is MDHEN, CDR2 SYDVKM, per germline. V lost 1 base to trimming and J lost 2 bases, with 3 bases between them. The CDR3 totals 12 residues. The CDR3 reads CASSLYTYEQYF. The CDR3 bases are TGTGCCAGCAGTTTATACACCTACGAGCAGTACTTC.

This clone was detected only once. The V gene is TRBV27, the J gene TRBJ1-1, with D possibly being TRBD1 (5 bases). V lost 5 bases to trimming and J lost 1 base, with 11 bases between them. Germline loops: CDR1 MNHEY, CDR2 SMNVEV (reference sequence). The CDR3 runs 14 residues. CDR3 DNA: TGTGCCAGCAGTCCAAACACAGGGAACACTGAAGCTTTCTTT. As protein: CASSPNTGNTEAFF.

The V and J genes are TRBV5-1 and TRBJ1-3; 9 nucleotides match TRBD1. The J segment lost 3 bases and the V segment lost 0 bases, leaving 4 bases of the junction unmatched. The germline gives CDR1 SGHRS, CDR2 YFSETQ. This CDR3 comprises 16 residues. CDR3 DNA: TGCGCCAGCAGCTTGGCGGGACAGGGCTTTGGAAACACCATATATTTT. Its translation: CASSLAGQGFGNTIYF.

The rearrangement joins TRBV7-3 to TRBJ2-3, with a tentative D call TRBD2 (7 bases). With 1 base removed from V and 2 bases from J, the gap between germline ends came to 10 bases. In germline, CDR1 is SGHTA, CDR2 FQGTGA. The CDR3 is made up of 15 amino acids. The CDR3 sequence is CASSLNRGATDTQYF. In nucleotides, the CDR3 is TGTGCCAGCAGCTTAAACCGGGGGGCCACAGATACGCAGTATTTT.